One T cell receptor (beta chain) is described in this entry. These data belong to a study of blood T cell repertoires in COVID-19. For the study at large: Italy, Spain and the United States were the sources of the convalescent and acute COVID-19 samples.

Original processing notes: The authors estimated nucleated cell counts from reference gene primer amplification. Clones were sequenced by immunoSEQ multiplex PCR, and TCRdb holds only the in-frame ones, with some missing. V and J calls and clone size are given by that table; D and trimming were obtained from the DNA. The sample yields 200,000 to 300,000 clones, approximately 86% seen once. This CDR3 spans 13 amino acids. V was trimmed by 4 bases and J by 7 bases, leaving 13 bases between them. Germline loops: CDR1 SNHLY, CDR2 FYNNEI. The source is a man aged 30-40 years with active or convalescent COVID-19. V usage is TRBV2 and J usage is TRBJ1-2; D may be TRBD1 (5 bases). Material for sequencing was peripheral blood. In DNA form, the CDR3 reads TGTGCCAGCAGTGGGTCTACAGGTTTTGGCTACACCTTC. Translation: CASSGSTGFGYTF.